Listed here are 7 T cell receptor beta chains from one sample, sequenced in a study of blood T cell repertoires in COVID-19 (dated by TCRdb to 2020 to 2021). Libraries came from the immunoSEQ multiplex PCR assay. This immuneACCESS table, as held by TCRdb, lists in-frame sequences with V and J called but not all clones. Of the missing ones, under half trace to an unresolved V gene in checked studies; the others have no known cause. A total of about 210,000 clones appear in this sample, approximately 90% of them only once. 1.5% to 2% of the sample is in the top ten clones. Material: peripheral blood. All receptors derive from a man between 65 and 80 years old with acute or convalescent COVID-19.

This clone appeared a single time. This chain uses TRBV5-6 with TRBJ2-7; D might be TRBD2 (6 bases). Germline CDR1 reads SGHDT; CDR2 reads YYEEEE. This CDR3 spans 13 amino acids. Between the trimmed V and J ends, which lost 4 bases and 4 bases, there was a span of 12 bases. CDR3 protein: CASSRSGGYEQYF. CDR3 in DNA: TGTGCCAGCAGCCGGTCCGGGGGTTACGAGCAGTACTTC.

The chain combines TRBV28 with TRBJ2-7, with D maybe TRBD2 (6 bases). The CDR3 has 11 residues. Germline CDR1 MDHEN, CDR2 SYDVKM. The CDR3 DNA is TGTGTTGCCGGGAGTTTTGTCGAGCAGTACTTC. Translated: CVAGSFVEQYF.

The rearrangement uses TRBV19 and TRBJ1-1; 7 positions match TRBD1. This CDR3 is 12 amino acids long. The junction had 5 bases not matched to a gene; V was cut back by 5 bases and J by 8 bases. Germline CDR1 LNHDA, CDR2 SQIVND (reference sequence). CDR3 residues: CASSPLDREAFF. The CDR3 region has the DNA TGTGCCAGTAGTCCGCTGGACAGGGAAGCTTTCTTT.

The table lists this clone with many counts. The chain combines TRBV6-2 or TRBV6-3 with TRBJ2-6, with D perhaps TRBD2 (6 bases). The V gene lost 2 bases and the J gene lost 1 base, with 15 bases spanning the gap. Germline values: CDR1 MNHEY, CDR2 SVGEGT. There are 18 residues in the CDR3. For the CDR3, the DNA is TGTGCCAGCAGTTACGGCGGAGGGACCTTTTCTGGGGCCAACGTCCTGACTTTC. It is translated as CASSYGGGTFSGANVLTF.

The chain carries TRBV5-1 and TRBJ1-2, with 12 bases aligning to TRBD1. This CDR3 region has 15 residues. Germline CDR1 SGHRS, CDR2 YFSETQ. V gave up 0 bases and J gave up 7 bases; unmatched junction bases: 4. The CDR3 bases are TGCGCCAGCAGCTTGGAGGGACAGGGGGCTGGTGGCTACACCTTC. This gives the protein CASSLEGQGAGGYTF.

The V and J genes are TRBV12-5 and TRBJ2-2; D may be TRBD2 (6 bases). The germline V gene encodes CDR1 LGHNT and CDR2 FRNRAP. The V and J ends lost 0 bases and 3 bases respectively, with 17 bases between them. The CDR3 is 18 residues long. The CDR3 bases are TGTGCTAGTGGTTTGGTTCTCAATCCGGGACTCTACACCGGGGAGCTGTTTTTT. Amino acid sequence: CASGLVLNPGLYTGELFF. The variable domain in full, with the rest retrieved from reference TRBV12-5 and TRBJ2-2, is DARVTQTPRHKVTEMGQEVTMRCQPILGHNTVFWYRQTMMQGLELLAYFRNRAPLDDSGMPKDRFSAEMPDATLATLKIQPSEPRDSAVYFCASGLVLNPGLYTGELFFGEGSRLTVL.

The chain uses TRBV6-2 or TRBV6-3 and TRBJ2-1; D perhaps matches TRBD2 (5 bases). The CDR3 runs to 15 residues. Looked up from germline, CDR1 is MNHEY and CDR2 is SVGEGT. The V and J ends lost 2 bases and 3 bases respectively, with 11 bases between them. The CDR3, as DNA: TGTGCCAGCAGTTACGGGAGCGGCCTCTACAATGAGCAGTTCTTC. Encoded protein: CASSYGSGLYNEQFF.